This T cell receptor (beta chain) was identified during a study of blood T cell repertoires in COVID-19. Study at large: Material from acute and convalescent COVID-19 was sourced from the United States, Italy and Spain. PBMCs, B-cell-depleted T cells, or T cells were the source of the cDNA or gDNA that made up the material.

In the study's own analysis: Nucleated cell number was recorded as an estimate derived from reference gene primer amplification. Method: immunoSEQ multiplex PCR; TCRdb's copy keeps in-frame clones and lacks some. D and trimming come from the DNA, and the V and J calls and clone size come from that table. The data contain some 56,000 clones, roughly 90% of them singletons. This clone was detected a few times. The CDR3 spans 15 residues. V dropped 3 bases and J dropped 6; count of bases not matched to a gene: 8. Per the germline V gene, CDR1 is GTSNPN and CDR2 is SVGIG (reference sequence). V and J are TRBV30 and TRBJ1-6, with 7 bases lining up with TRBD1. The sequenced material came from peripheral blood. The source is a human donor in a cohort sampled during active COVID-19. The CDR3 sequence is CAWSPDRLLNSPLHF. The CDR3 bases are TGTGCCTGGAGCCCGGACAGGCTACTTAATTCACCCCTCCACTTT. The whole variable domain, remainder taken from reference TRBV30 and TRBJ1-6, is SQTIHQWPATLVQPVGSPLSLECTVEGTSNPNLYWYRQAAGRGLQLLFYSVGIGQISSEVPQNLSASRPQDRQFILSSKKLLLSDSGFYLCAWSPDRLLNSPLHFGNGTRLTVT.